This T cell receptor (beta chain) is from a study of T cell clonality in common variable immunodeficiency. This CDR3 spans 14 amino acids. CDR1 and CDR2 (germline): DFQATT, SNEGSKA (reference sequence). As to this clone: The junction departs from germline at one end; a sequencing error may be responsible. The read ends 3 residues before the CDR3 terminus; that terminus is restored from the germline J gene. This CDR3 is also generated by other DNA sequences in the sample.

Profiling relied on immunoSEQ multiplex PCR, and the TCRdb table lists in-frame clones only, not all of them. The sample holds over 30,000 clones, and no clone turns up only once. The sequenced material came from peripheral blood mononuclear cells. This sequence joins TRBV20-1 and TRBJ1-3; 8 nucleotides match TRBD1. This receptor was obtained from a person aged 18 to 70 in good health. The CDR3 is CSAIDRGAGNTIYF. CDR3 DNA, as far as it was read: TGCAGTGCTATAGACAGGGGCGCCGGAAACACA.